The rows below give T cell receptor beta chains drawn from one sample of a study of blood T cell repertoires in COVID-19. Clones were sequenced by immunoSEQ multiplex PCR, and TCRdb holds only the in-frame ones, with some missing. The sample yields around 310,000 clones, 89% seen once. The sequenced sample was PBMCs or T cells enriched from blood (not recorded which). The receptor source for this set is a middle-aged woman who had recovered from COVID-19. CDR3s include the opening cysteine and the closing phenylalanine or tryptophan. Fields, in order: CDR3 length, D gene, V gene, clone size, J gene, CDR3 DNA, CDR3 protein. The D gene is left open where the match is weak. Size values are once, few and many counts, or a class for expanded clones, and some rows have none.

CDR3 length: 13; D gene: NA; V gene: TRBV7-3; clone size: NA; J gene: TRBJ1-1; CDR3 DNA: TGTGCCAGCAGCTCCCGAGGCGACACTGAAGCTTTCTTT; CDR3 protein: CASSSRGDTEAFF
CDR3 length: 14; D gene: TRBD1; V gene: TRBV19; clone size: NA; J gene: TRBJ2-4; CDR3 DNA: TGTGCCAGTAGTATAGAACAGGGGAAAAACATTCAGTACTTC; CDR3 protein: CASSIEQGKNIQYF
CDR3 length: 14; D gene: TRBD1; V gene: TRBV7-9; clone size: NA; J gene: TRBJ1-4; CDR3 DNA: TGTGCCAGCAGCCCCCGGACAGGGTTAGAAAAACTGTTTTTT; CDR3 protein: CASSPRTGLEKLFF
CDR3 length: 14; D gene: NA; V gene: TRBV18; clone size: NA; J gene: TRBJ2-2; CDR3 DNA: TGTGCCAGCTCACCGAACAGCAACACCGGGGAGCTGTTTTTT; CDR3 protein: CASSPNSNTGELFF
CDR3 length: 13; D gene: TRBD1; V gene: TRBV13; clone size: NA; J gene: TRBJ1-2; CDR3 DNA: TGTGCCAGCACCCGGACAGGGGAATATGGCTACACCTTC; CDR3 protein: CASTRTGEYGYTF
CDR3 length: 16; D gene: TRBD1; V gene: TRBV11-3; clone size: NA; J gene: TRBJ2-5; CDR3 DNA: TGTGCCAGCAGCCCAGGACAGGGGGCGCGTATAGAGACCCAGTACTTC; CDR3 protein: CASSPGQGARIETQYF
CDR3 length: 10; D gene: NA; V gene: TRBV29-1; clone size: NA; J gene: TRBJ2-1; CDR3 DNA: TGCAGCGTTGTCGGGGGTTTGCAGTTCTTC; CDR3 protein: CSVVGGLQFF
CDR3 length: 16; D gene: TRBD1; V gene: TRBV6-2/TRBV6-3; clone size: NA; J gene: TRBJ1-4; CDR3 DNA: TGTGCCAGCAGTTACCCCGGACAGGGGGCGGTGGAAAAACTGTTTTTT; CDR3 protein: CASSYPGQGAVEKLFF
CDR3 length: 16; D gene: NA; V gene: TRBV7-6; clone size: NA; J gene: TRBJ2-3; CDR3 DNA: TGTGCCAGCAGCTTAGCGACTACTAGGAGCACAGATACGCAGTATTTT; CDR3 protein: CASSLATTRSTDTQYF
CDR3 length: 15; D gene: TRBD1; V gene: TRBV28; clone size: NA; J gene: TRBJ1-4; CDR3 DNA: TGTGCCAGCAGCCCCCTCGGGACAGAGGATGAAAAACTGTTTTTT; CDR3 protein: CASSPLGTEDEKLFF
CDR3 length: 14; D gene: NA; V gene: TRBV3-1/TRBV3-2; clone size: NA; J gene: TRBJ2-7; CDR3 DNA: TGTGCCAGCAGCCAAGTCGAAGGAGTCTACGAGCAGTACTTC; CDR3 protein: CASSQVEGVYEQYF
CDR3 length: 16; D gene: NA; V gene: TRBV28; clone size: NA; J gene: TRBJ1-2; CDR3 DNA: TGTGCCAGCAGTTTCTCCACAGGGTTAGGTAGCCATGGCTACACCTTC; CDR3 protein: CASSFSTGLGSHGYTF
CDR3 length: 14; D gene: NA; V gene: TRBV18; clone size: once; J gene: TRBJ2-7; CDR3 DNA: TGTGCCAGCTCACTAATGGACAGCCAAACCGAGCAGTACTTC; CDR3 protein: CASSLMDSQTEQYF
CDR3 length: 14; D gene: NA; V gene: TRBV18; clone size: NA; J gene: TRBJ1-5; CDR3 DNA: TGTGCCAGCTCAGGGCAGGGGTCGGATCAGCCCCAGCATTTT; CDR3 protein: CASSGQGSDQPQHF